Included here is one TCR beta chain sequence, with context. Its antigen is still unknown. This entry belongs to a study of CD8 T cells in Susac syndrome. Per germline, CDR1 DFQATT and CDR2 SNEGSKA (reference sequence). The V end lost 1 base, the J end lost 2 bases, and 15 bases lay between the germline ends. This CDR3 comprises 15 residues. General study results and limits: In its TCR sequencing and HLA analysis, the study acknowledged that the number of individuals was relatively small.

Blood CD8+ and CD4+ T cells underwent high-throughput TCR beta sequencing. The patients serving as multiple sclerosis controls were treatment-naive. They had stable or active relapsing-remitting disease and fulfilled revised McDonald criteria. It was with random hexamers that 0.5 to 1 ug RNA was reverse transcribed. By means of immunoSEQ multiplex PCR, TCR beta CDR3 spanning 54 Vbeta and 13 Jbeta underwent amplification. TCRdb fed the immunoSEQ multiplex PCR reads into MiXCR, producing one record per CDR3 protein. The repertoire holds 100,000 to 150,000 distinct CDR3 sequences, roughly 80% seen once, with roughly 0.5% in the top ten.

Sequenced input: CD8+ T cells from PBMCs. The source of this sequence is a human donor with multiple sclerosis. The J gene is TRBJ2-7, the V gene TRBV20-1; tentatively, D is TRBD1 (6 bases). The CDR3 here is CSARVKAGATYEQYF. The CDR3 region has the DNA TGCAGTGCTAGAGTAAAGGCAGGGGCAACCTACGAGCAGTACTTC.